A single sample is the source of the 14 T cell receptor beta chains below, sequenced in a study of blood T cell repertoires in COVID-19. The table came from immunoSEQ multiplex PCR; TCRdb's copy has only in-frame clones and leaves some out. Of 200,000 to 250,000 clones listed, 82% are singletons. Sequencing was performed on peripheral blood. All receptors derive from a woman of 80 years or more with COVID-19, enrolled during active disease.

The chain joins TRBV5-8 to TRBJ1-5, with D possibly being TRBD1 (5 bases). Germline loops: CDR1 SGHTS, CDR2 YDEGEE. Trimming cost V 1 base and J 0 bases, with 8 bases left between them. The CDR3 has 15 amino acids. As DNA, the CDR3 is TGTGCCAGCAGCTTGTTGGGGGGTAGCAATCAGCCCCAGCATTTT. It is translated as CASSLLGGSNQPQHF.

The V gene is TRBV30, the J gene TRBJ2-7; TRBD1 matches 8 bases. With 1 base clipped from V and 3 bases from J, the junction kept 5 bases outside the gene matches. The germline gives CDR1 GTSNPN, CDR2 SVGIG (reference sequence). The CDR3 runs 14 residues. CDR3 bases: TGTGCCTGGAGTGCCCTGACAGGGGACTACGAGCAGTACTTC. Protein: CAWSALTGDYEQYF.

This chain connects TRBV7-8 to TRBJ2-7; 7 positions agree with TRBD1. This CDR3 contains 13 residues. The junction had 4 bases not matched to a gene; V was cut back by 4 bases and J by 4 bases. Germline V gene data show CDR1 as SGHVS and CDR2 as FQNEAQ. This CDR3 is CASSSWTGYEQYF. The CDR3 DNA is TGTGCCAGCAGCTCTTGGACAGGTTACGAGCAGTACTTC. Full variable domain (outside the CDR3, taken from reference TRBV7-8 and TRBJ2-7): GAGVSQSPRYKVAKRGQDVALRCDPISGHVSLFWYQQALGQGPEFLTYFQNEAQLDKSGLPSDRFFAERPEGSVSTLKIQRTQQEDSAVYLCASSSWTGYEQYFGPGTRLTVT.

The V and J genes are TRBV11-2 and TRBJ1-1, with a tentative D call TRBD1 (6 bases). The germline gives CDR1 SGHAT, CDR2 FQNNGV. This CDR3 is 15 amino acids long. The V gene lost 4 bases and the J gene lost 7 bases, with 19 bases spanning the gap. CDR3 sequence: CASSSDRNRAGEAFF. CDR3 sequence (DNA): TGTGCCAGCAGCTCCGACCGGAACAGGGCCGGTGAAGCTTTCTTT.

In its sample, this clone was seen once. This rearrangement joins TRBV6-5 to TRBJ2-2; TRBD2 is a possible D gene (5 bases). Germline CDR1 is MNHEY and CDR2 is SVGAGI. This CDR3 spans 14 amino acids. Trimming took off 7 bases at V and 5 bases at J, with 14 bases between the two ends. The CDR3 DNA follows: TGTGCCAGCACTCCGCTCGGGGAGACCGGGGAGCTGTTTTTT. This gives the protein CASTPLGETGELFF.

This rearrangement joins TRBV18 to TRBJ2-1; TRBD1 is a possible D gene (5 bases). Trimming removed 1 base at V and 5 bases at J, with 21 bases between. The CDR3 has 18 residues. Germline V gene data show CDR1 as KGHSH and CDR2 as LQKENI. CDR3 coding DNA: TGTGCCAGCTCACCACTGCGACAGTACACCAGCGCCAACAATGAGCAGTTCTTC. As protein: CASSPLRQYTSANNEQFF.

V is TRBV21-1 and J is TRBJ1-2; the D call TRBD1 from the table was never checked on the DNA. TRBV21-1 is classified as a pseudogene. CDR3 length equals 15 residues. CDR3 in amino acids: CASSAPGQVSSGYTF. The DNA for the CDR3 is TGTGCCAGCAGCGCACCGGGACAGGTATCGAGTGGCTACACCTTC.

The rearrangement links TRBV9 to TRBJ2-3, with TRBD1 matching over 8 bases. The CDR3 covers 13 residues. With 0 bases clipped from V and 9 bases from J, the junction kept 3 bases outside the gene matches. Germline CDR1 and CDR2: SGDLS and YYNGEE. The CDR3 region is CASSVGGQVTQYF. In DNA form, the CDR3 reads TGTGCCAGCAGCGTAGGGGGACAGGTAACGCAGTATTTT.

The chain recombines TRBV2 with TRBJ1-4, with a possible D match to TRBD1 (5 bases). CDR1 and CDR2 from the germline V gene are SNHLY and FYNNEI. This CDR3 is built from 13 residues. The V end was cut by 8 bases, the J end by 2 bases, with 9 bases between. DNA for the CDR3: TGTGCCAGCGCAGGGACTACTAATGAAAAACTGTTTTTT. Protein product: CASAGTTNEKLFF.

This chain links TRBV5-1 with TRBJ1-2; D call uncertain. Trimming shortened V by 0 bases and J by 0 bases, and 6 bases separated the two germline ends. Germline V gene lookup returns CDR1 SGHRS and CDR2 YFSETQ. The CDR3 contains 14 residues. The CDR3 here is CASSLADPNYGYTF. The DNA of the CDR3 is TGCGCCAGCAGCTTGGCAGATCCTAACTATGGCTACACCTTC.

This chain uses TRBV27 with TRBJ1-5, with D maybe TRBD1 (5 bases). Germline CDR1 MNHEY, CDR2 SMNVEV (reference sequence). The CDR3 contains 15 residues. V was trimmed by 5 bases and J by 1 base, leaving 12 bases between them. CDR3 DNA: TGTGCCAGCAGTGCCCGGGGACTGAGCAATCAGCCCCAGCATTTT. Its protein product is CASSARGLSNQPQHF.

The chain is built from TRBV19 and TRBJ2-7, with D uncertain. The CDR3 spans 14 residues. CDR1 and CDR2 (germline): LNHDA, SQIVND (reference sequence). V lost 4 bases and J 1 base, leaving 11 bases between the germline ends. The CDR3 here is CASSTLGTSYEQYF. DNA for the CDR3: TGTGCCAGTAGTACCCTTGGTACATCCTACGAGCAGTACTTC. The full variable domain, in which reference TRBV19 and TRBJ2-7 provide the parts outside the CDR3, is DGGITQSPKYLFRKEGQNVTLSCEQNLNHDAMYWYRQDPGQGLRLIYYSQIVNDFQKGDIAEGYSVSREKKESFPLTVTSAQKNPTAFYLCASSTLGTSYEQYFGPGTRLTVT.

The chain links TRBV10-3 to TRBJ2-3; 11 bases line up with TRBD2. CDR3 length: 16 amino acids. The germline V gene encodes CDR1 ENHRY and CDR2 SYGVKD. J gave up 3 bases and V 5 bases, and 7 bases lay outside the gene matches. The CDR3 region has the DNA TGTGCCATCAGTTTAGCGGGAGGGCCAACTACAGATACGCAGTATTTT. This gives the protein CAISLAGGPTTDTQYF.

The J gene is TRBJ1-3, the V gene TRBV5-1; TRBD1 might be the D (5 bases). V lost 3 bases, J lost 0 bases, and 13 bases lay in between. The CDR3 loop spans 16 amino acids. The V gene's germline CDR1 is SGHRS and CDR2 YFSETQ. The CDR3 sequence is CASSYQGGFSGNTIYF. CDR3 in DNA: TGCGCCAGCAGCTATCAGGGAGGATTCTCTGGAAACACCATATATTTT.